The rows below give T cell receptor beta chains drawn from one sample of a study of blood T cells in healthy people across ages. TCRdb independently ran MiXCR on the 5' RACE reads; one entry per CDR3 protein. The sample contains 600,000 to 1,000,000 distinct CDR3 sequences, 55% to 75% of which appear only once. Sequencing used blood. Receptors originate from a man younger than 40 in good health. CDR3s include the opening cysteine and the closing phenylalanine or tryptophan. Only some rows state a clone size, as once, few, many or a class for expanded clones.

. TRBJ2-3 TRBV7-2 CASSPGGLSTRDTQYF
. . TRBV5-1 CASSLGNLIVETQYF
few . TRBV29-1 CSVGGARTYEQYF
. TRBJ1-2 TRBV20-1 CSAPGTGGNYGYTF
. TRBJ2-6 TRBV7-9 CASSLVRNSGANVLTF
few TRBJ2-1 TRBV5-1 CASSLGFRDNEQFF
few TRBJ2-6 TRBV6-1 CASSTTGVGANVLTF
. TRBJ2-7 TRBV7-8 CASSFGFPRQGYEQYF
. TRBJ2-1 TRBV9 CASSAYGTGGFNEQFF
. TRBJ1-2 TRBV20-1 CSAGDRANGYTF
. TRBJ1-2 TRBV29-1 CSVVVASGTGGKSVYTF
. . TRBV13 CASSRSMGGSEQYF
. TRBJ1-6 TRBV7-9 CASSPRTNSPLHF
. TRBJ2-7 TRBV20-1 CSARTQMGHNEQYF
. TRBJ1-1 TRBV5-1 CASSLGTGYTEAFF
. TRBJ2-7 TRBV7-9 CASSLAGGNEQYF
. TRBJ2-1 TRBV20-1 CSAIPLRLYNEQFF
. TRBJ1-1 TRBV6-6 CASSPQGSAEAFF
. TRBJ1-5 TRBV28 CASSLNPPQHF
. TRBJ2-3 TRBV7-9 CASRNIDHGDTQYF
. TRBJ2-1 TRBV2 CASSAGDPNEQFF
. TRBJ2-1 TRBV4-1 CASSQDRVRREQFF
. TRBJ2-3 TRBV7-2 CASSFSGGFGDTQYF
few TRBJ2-5 TRBV5-6 CASSLLSTQETQYF
. TRBJ1-1 TRBV4-3 CASSQDRALGLGTEAFF
. TRBJ2-3 TRBV25-1 CASSNGRSTDTQYF
. TRBJ2-1 TRBV6-1 CASSESIAYNEQFF
. TRBJ2-7 TRBV29-1 CSTYDSYEQYF
. . TRBV12-3/TRBV12-4 CASSPRVQNIYEQYF
. TRBJ1-2 TRBV5-5 CASSPGSGDYGYTF
. TRBJ2-1 TRBV18 CASSPIAPSSYNEQFF
. TRBJ1-4 TRBV18 CASSQSLREATNEKLFF
. TRBJ2-1 TRBV4-3 CASSQAVREREQFF
. TRBJ2-7 TRBV6-5 CASSLSGLAYEQYF
few TRBJ2-5 TRBV20-1 CSAAPETGQRETQYF
. TRBJ1-2 TRBV27 CASRGGNNYGYTF
few TRBJ1-6 TRBV12-3/TRBV12-4 CASSRESDRSPLHF
few TRBJ2-7 TRBV6-5 CASSPKLGYEQYF
. TRBJ2-1 TRBV9 CASSVVGDGVGDNEQFF
. TRBJ2-7 TRBV29-1 CSVDSRRENYNEQYF
few TRBJ1-1 TRBV20-1 CSASGQGVNTEAFF
. . TRBV11-2 CASITGTANFEQYF
. TRBJ1-1 TRBV30 CATRPTVTGTEAFF
. TRBJ2-3 TRBV6-2/TRBV6-3 CASRNGGVGTDTQYF
. TRBJ1-2 TRBV29-1 CSALGGQAGYGYTF
. TRBJ1-1 TRBV6-2/TRBV6-3 CASSQPGAGWRTEAFF